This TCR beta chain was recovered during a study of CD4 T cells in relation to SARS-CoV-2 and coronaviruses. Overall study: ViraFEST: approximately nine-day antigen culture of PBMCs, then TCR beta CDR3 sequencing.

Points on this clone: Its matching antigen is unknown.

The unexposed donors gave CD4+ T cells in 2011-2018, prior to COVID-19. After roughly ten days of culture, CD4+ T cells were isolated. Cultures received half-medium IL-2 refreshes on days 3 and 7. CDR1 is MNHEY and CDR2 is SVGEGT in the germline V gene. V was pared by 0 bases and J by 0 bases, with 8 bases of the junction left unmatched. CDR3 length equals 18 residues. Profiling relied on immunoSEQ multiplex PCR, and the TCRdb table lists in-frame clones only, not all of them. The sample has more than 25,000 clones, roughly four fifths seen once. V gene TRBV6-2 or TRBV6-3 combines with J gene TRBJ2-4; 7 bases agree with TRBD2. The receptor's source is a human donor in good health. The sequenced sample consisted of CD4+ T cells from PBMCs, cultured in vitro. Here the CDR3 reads CASSYSRLSGIAKNIQYF. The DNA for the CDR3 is TGTGCCAGCAGTTACTCGAGGTTAAGCGGGATAGCCAAAAACATTCAGTACTTC.